The sequence of this T cell receptor beta chain was determined in a study of blood T cells in healthy people across ages. General study results and limits: Not knowing donor CMV status may have confounded expanded clonotype changes.

The germline V gene encodes CDR1 SGHRS and CDR2 YFSETQ. There are 14 residues in the CDR3. It was with a sample-barcoded 5' primer and a J-beta primer mix that a second PCR of roughly 7 to 12 cycles was run. TCRdb called the 5' RACE reads again in MiXCR, with one record for every CDR3 protein. Among roughly 720,000 distinct CDR3 sequences, less than 70% were seen once, and the ten largest hold around 40%. Turning to this clonotype: Its antigen is unknown.

The TCR sequence derives from a man aged 80 or over in good health. Sequencing was performed on blood. This sequence joins TRBV5-1 and TRBJ2-5; weak D call: TRBD1 (8 bases). The closer fit of TRBJ2-7 to the DNA end suggests the J call may be wrong. The CDR3 sequence: CASSGGQGGREQYF. The CDR3 nucleotides read TGCGCCAGCAGCGGAGGACAGGGAGGGCGCGAGCAGTACTTC.